A single sample gave rise to the 23 T cell receptor beta chains below, sequenced in a study of persistence of HIV-infected CD4 T cells. The antigens of these receptors remain unknown. Sequencing used immunoSEQ version 4 in survey mode. Repertoires were generated with immunoSEQ multiplex PCR, while TCRdb's copy carries only in-frame clones and drops some. The data show thousands of clones, with around 67% seen just once and around 20% held by the top ten. Cells were stimulated with CMV-infected fibroblast lysates at roughly 10 ug/mL. Sorting selected CD4+ T cells upregulating both CD40 ligand and CD69. The sample in question was CD4+ T cells sorted from PBMCs after roughly 18-hour stimulation, obtained from a patient who received antiretroviral therapy. The source is an adult man with HIV who was CMV-seropositive.

The chain is built from TRBV6-5 and TRBJ1-2, with TRBD1 matching 9 bases. CDR3 length equals 14 residues. V lost 6 bases, J lost 0 bases, and 2 bases stayed unmatched. CDR1 is MNHEY, CDR2 SVGAGI, per germline. The CDR3 is CASRGTGTNYGYTF. The CDR3 bases are TGTGCCAGCAGAGGGACAGGGACTAACTATGGCTACACCTTC.

The chain is built from TRBV6-2 or TRBV6-3 and TRBJ1-2; weak D call: TRBD1 (5 bases). Deletions cut 2 bases from V and 5 bases from J, with 12 bases between. The CDR3 contains 14 residues. The V gene's germline CDR1 is MNHEY and CDR2 SVGEGT. The CDR3 DNA reads TGTGCCAGCAGTTACGGACACGAATCGTATGGCTACACCTTC. Translated, it gives CASSYGHESYGYTF.

The chain couples TRBV3-1 (or the pseudogene TRBV3-2) to TRBJ1-1; D call uncertain. The CDR3 length is 12 residues. Trimming shortened V by 0 bases and J by 8 bases, and 7 bases separated the two germline ends. Per germline, CDR1 LGHDT and CDR2 YNNKEL (reference sequence). The CDR3 sequence is CASSQDFAEAFF. The CDR3 coding sequence is TGTGCCAGCAGCCAAGACTTCGCAGAAGCTTTCTTT.

In its sample, this clone is medium-sized. CDR3 in DNA: TGTGCCATGCGACAGGGAACAAGCACAGATACGCAGTATTTT. Its protein product is CAMRQGTSTDTQYF. The J gene is TRBJ2-3, the V gene TRBV10-3, with 7 bases identical to TRBD1. CDR3 length equals 14 residues. Germline CDR1 reads ENHRY; CDR2 reads SYGVKD. After removal of 9 bases from V and 0 bases from J, the junction contained 6 bases not matched to a gene.

The V and J genes are TRBV7-2 and TRBJ2-3, with D hard to call. The length of the CDR3 is 13 residues. Germline V gene sequence: CDR1 SGHTA, CDR2 FQGNSA. Trimming left V 3 bases short and J 0 bases short, with 4 bases between. Here the CDR3 DNA reads TGTGCCAGCAGCTTCTCTAGCACAGATACGCAGTATTTT. Its translation is CASSFSSTDTQYF.

This clone has more than one count but fewer than ten. The chain couples TRBV19 to TRBJ1-4, with TRBD1 matching over 10 bases. The CDR3 extends over 19 amino acids. CDR1 is LNHDA, CDR2 SQIVND, per germline (reference sequence). The V segment lost 3 bases and the J segment 2 bases; nucleotides outside the gene matches: 12. The CDR3 reads CASSIRDRGRDWTNEKLFF. The CDR3 nucleotides are TGTGCCAGTAGTATCCGGGACAGGGGTAGAGATTGGACTAATGAAAAACTGTTTTTT.

J is TRBJ1-6 and V is TRBV21-1; the table's D call TRBD1 went unverified against the DNA. TRBV21-1 is deemed a pseudogene. The length of the CDR3 is 16 residues. Written as DNA, the CDR3 is TGTGCCAGCAGCAAATTGAATAGGGGGAATAATTCACCCCTCCACTTT. Translation: CASSKLNRGNNSPLHF.

The rearrangement joins TRBV5-4 to TRBJ2-1; 7 bases match TRBD2. CDR3 length: 16 amino acids. The ends lost 0 bases at V and 4 bases at J; junction bases unmatched: 7. Germline values: CDR1 SGHNT, CDR2 YYREEE (reference sequence). This CDR3 reads CASSLAKRGFYNEQFF. CDR3 DNA: TGTGCCAGCAGCTTGGCAAAGCGGGGTTTTTACAATGAGCAGTTCTTC. Full variable domain (rest looked up from reference TRBV5-4 and TRBJ2-1): ETGVTQSPTHLIKTRGQQVTLRCSSQSGHNTVSWYQQALGQGPQFIFQYYREEENGRGNFPPRFSGLQFPNYSSELNVNALELDDSALYLCASSLAKRGFYNEQFFGPGTRLTVL.

CDR3 amino acids: CASSLAAGASYNEQFF. CDR3 bases: TGTGCCAGCAGCTTGGCGGCGGGGGCCTCCTACAATGAGCAGTTCTTC. The chain uses TRBV7-2 and TRBJ2-1; maybe TRBD2 (7 bases). V was cut by 3 bases and J by 0 bases, with 12 bases left in between. From germline, CDR1 is SGHTA and CDR2 FQGNSA. This CDR3 is 16 amino acids long.

The chain has TRBV7-3 and TRBJ2-2, with TRBD1 matching over 7 bases. The V segment lost 5 bases and the J segment 6 bases; nucleotides outside the gene matches: 6. From germline, CDR1 is SGHTA and CDR2 FQGTGA. The CDR3 contains 14 residues. The CDR3 nucleotides read TGTGCCAGCAGCCTAGGACAGGAGGCCGGGGAGCTGTTTTTT. Its translation is CASSLGQEAGELFF.

The V call is TRBV30, the J call TRBJ1-6; D possibly corresponds to TRBD1 (5 bases). This CDR3 spans 14 amino acids. Germline CDR1 and CDR2: GTSNPN and SVGIG (reference sequence). Trimming took off 5 bases at V and 10 bases at J, with 18 bases between the two ends. The CDR3 DNA reads TGTGCCTGGGACCCTCAGGGTCGTGGGTCACCCCTCCACTTT. This encodes CAWDPQGRGSPLHF.

In this sample, this clone turned up a few times. The chain carries TRBV25-1 and TRBJ1-3; D is perhaps TRBD1 (6 bases). Between the trimmed V and J ends, which lost 2 bases and 1 base, there was a span of 12 bases. This CDR3 has 16 amino acids. From germline, CDR1 is MGHDK and CDR2 SYGVNS. CDR3: CASSEGGRRSGNTIYF. CDR3 nucleotides: TGTGCCAGCAGTGAAGGGGGCAGGCGATCTGGAAACACCATATATTTT.

This clone has only one observation. The rearrangement links TRBV11-2 to TRBJ2-1; D is unresolved. Trimming pared 3 bases from V and 0 bases from J, leaving 6 bases between. Germline CDR1 is SGHAT and CDR2 is FQNNGV. The CDR3 is made up of 14 amino acids. CDR3 loop: CASSFSSSYNEQFF. In DNA, the CDR3 is TGTGCCAGCAGCTTCTCGAGCTCCTACAATGAGCAGTTCTTC.

The chain joins TRBV11-1 to TRBJ2-3; the D gene could be TRBD1 or TRBD2 (6 bases each). Germline V lookup: CDR1 SGHAT, CDR2 FQDESV (reference sequence). The CDR3 is 15 residues long. V gave up 3 bases and J gave up 4 bases, with 14 bases separating them. DNA of the CDR3: TGTGCCAGCAGCTTTGAGGGGGGCAAGGCAGATACGCAGTATTTT. As protein: CASSFEGGKADTQYF.

This clone was counted only a few times. This chain links TRBV7-2 with TRBJ2-1; the D is unclear. CDR1 and CDR2 from the germline V gene are SGHTA and FQGNSA. This CDR3 has 13 residues. Trimming stripped 4 bases from V and 8 bases from J, with 12 bases between. CDR3 sequence reads: CASSSRLRDEQFF. The CDR3 DNA is TGTGCCAGCAGCTCGAGGCTTCGGGATGAGCAGTTCTTC.

The chain combines TRBV19 with TRBJ2-1, with D possibly TRBD2 on 6 matching bases. Germline CDR1 is LNHDA and CDR2 is SQIVND (reference sequence). V was trimmed by 2 bases and J by 7 bases, leaving 15 bases between them. The CDR3 loop spans 15 amino acids. CDR3 protein: CASSINPGLRNEQFF. DNA of the CDR3: TGTGCCAGTAGTATAAATCCGGGACTTAGGAATGAGCAGTTCTTC.

This chain uses TRBV10-1 with TRBJ2-2, with D perhaps TRBD2 (5 bases). CDR3 length: 16 residues. Trimming pared 2 bases from V and 0 bases from J, leaving 10 bases between. The germline V gene encodes CDR1 WNHNN and CDR2 SYGVQD (reference sequence). Here the CDR3 reads CASSEVGLANTGELFF. The DNA for the CDR3 is TGCGCCAGCAGTGAGGTCGGACTCGCGAACACCGGGGAGCTGTTTTTT.

V is TRBV6-5 and J is TRBJ1-2; D may be TRBD1 (6 bases). The CDR3 is made up of 14 amino acids. The germline V gene encodes CDR1 MNHEY and CDR2 SVGAGI. V was cut by 8 bases and J by 5 bases, with 18 bases left in between. CDR3 DNA sequence: TGTGCCAGCGCCGAAGGGGGACCTTCTTATGGCTACACCTTC. Protein product: CASAEGGPSYGYTF.

This rearrangement joins TRBV7-9 to TRBJ1-5, with TRBD1 matching over 7 bases. Germline CDR1 is SEHNR and CDR2 is FQNEAQ (reference sequence). The CDR3 has 13 amino acids. J lost 7 bases, V lost 2 bases, and 2 bases had no gene match. The CDR3 DNA reads TGTGCCAGCAGCTTAACAGGGGAACAGCCCCAGCATTTT. This sequence encodes CASSLTGEQPQHF.

This clone was seen only once. The V gene is TRBV7-2, the J gene TRBJ1-2; tentatively, D is TRBD1 (6 bases). The ends were cut back, 5 bases at V and 3 bases at J, with 13 bases in the middle. CDR1 and CDR2 from the germline V gene are SGHTA and FQGNSA. The CDR3 is 14 amino acids. The CDR3 sequence: CASSLNRVDYGYTF. The DNA for the CDR3 is TGTGCCAGCAGCCTTAACAGGGTGGACTATGGCTACACCTTC.

This chain joins TRBV19 and TRBJ2-5; D unresolved. The CDR3 is 14 amino acids. The V end was cut by 3 bases, the J end by 5 bases, with 13 bases between. CDR1 is LNHDA, CDR2 SQIVND, per germline (reference sequence). CDR3 region: CASSIRVGGETQYF. The DNA of the CDR3 is TGTGCCAGTAGTATCCGGGTTGGTGGGGAGACCCAGTACTTC.

The rearrangement uses TRBV30 and TRBJ1-4; D perhaps matches TRBD1 (5 bases). Trimming pared 4 bases from V and 2 bases from J, leaving 20 bases between. The CDR3 is made up of 17 amino acids. From germline, CDR1 is GTSNPN and CDR2 SVGIG (reference sequence). DNA of the CDR3: TGTGCCTGGACCATACCAAGGGGTCGGGACACTAATGAAAAACTGTTTTTT. Translated, it gives CAWTIPRGRDTNEKLFF.

This clone showed up just a few times. The V and J genes are TRBV27 and TRBJ1-6; D possibly corresponds to TRBD1 (5 bases). The ends were cut back, 6 bases at V and 8 bases at J, with 14 bases in the middle. Germline V gene lookup returns CDR1 MNHEY and CDR2 SMNVEV (reference sequence). CDR3 length equals 14 residues. CDR3 DNA: TGTGCCAGCAGGGACGGCAGGGATCATTCACCCCTCCACTTT. This encodes CASRDGRDHSPLHF.